This is a list of T cell receptor beta chains from one sample in a study of T-cell reconstitution after alpha-beta-depleted transplantation in children. TCRdb independently ran MiXCR on the PCR reads; one entry per CDR3 protein. The sample lists about 580,000 distinct CDR3 sequences; 25% to 30% were seen once. The sequencing used PBMCs, collected before TCRalphabeta/CD19-depleted stem cell transplant. These receptor sequences come from a boy younger than two with Wiskott-Aldrich syndrome, due to receive a stem cell transplant. The CDR3 runs from the conserved cysteine through the conserved F or W. D genes are given only for firm matches. The size entry is marked missing in some rows and otherwise reads once, few, many or a size class.

V gene: TRBV15; J gene: TRBJ1-6; CDR3 length: 13; D gene: NA; clone size: NA; CDR3 protein: CATSRDGNSPLHF; CDR3 DNA: TGTGCCACCAGCAGGGACGGGAATTCACCCCTCCACTTT
V gene: TRBV24-1; J gene: TRBJ1-5; CDR3 length: 13; D gene: NA; clone size: NA; CDR3 protein: CATSERGGKPQHF; CDR3 DNA: TGTGCCACCAGTGAGCGGGGGGGCAAGCCCCAGCATTTT
V gene: TRBV19; J gene: TRBJ2-1; CDR3 length: 14; D gene: NA; clone size: NA; CDR3 protein: CASSIGGRYNEQFF; CDR3 DNA: TGTGCCAGTTCGATAGGGGGACGATACAATGAGCAGTTCTTC
V gene: TRBV5-1; J gene: TRBJ2-2; CDR3 length: 16; D gene: NA; clone size: NA; CDR3 protein: CASSLEIGANTGELFF; CDR3 DNA: TGCGCCAGCAGCTTGGAAATCGGGGCGAACACCGGGGAGCTGTTTTTT
V gene: TRBV5-1; J gene: TRBJ2-1; CDR3 length: 14; D gene: TRBD1; clone size: NA; CDR3 protein: CASSLRQGMGEQFF; CDR3 DNA: TGCGCCAGCAGCCTTCGACAGGGCATGGGTGAGCAGTTCTTC
V gene: TRBV2; J gene: TRBJ2-6; CDR3 length: 16; D gene: NA; clone size: NA; CDR3 protein: CASSGGTALGANVLTF; CDR3 DNA: TGTGCCAGCAGTGGGGGGACCGCTCTAGGTGCCAACGTCCTGACTTTC
V gene: TRBV4-1; J gene: TRBJ2-1; CDR3 length: 19; D gene: TRBD2; clone size: few; CDR3 protein: CASSQEWGSGTPSYNEQFF; CDR3 DNA: TGCGCCAGCAGCCAAGAATGGGGTAGCGGGACACCTTCCTACAATGAGCAGTTCTTC
V gene: TRBV5-6; J gene: TRBJ2-1; CDR3 length: 15; D gene: NA; clone size: few; CDR3 protein: CASSLGRVLLNEQFF; CDR3 DNA: TGTGCCAGCAGCTTGGGCAGGGTCTTATTGAATGAGCAGTTCTTC
V gene: TRBV5-1; J gene: TRBJ2-3; CDR3 length: 15; D gene: TRBD2; clone size: NA; CDR3 protein: CASSLAGKSTDTQYF; CDR3 DNA: TGCGCCAGCAGCTTAGCGGGAAAAAGCACAGATACGCAGTATTTT
V gene: TRBV7-2; J gene: TRBJ1-3; CDR3 length: 16; D gene: NA; clone size: NA; CDR3 protein: CASSLGGPSSGNTIYF; CDR3 DNA: TGTGCCAGCAGCTTAGGGGGGCCGAGCTCTGGAAACACCATATATTTT
V gene: TRBV10-3; J gene: TRBJ2-2; CDR3 length: 13; D gene: NA; clone size: NA; CDR3 protein: CANRQVPTGELFF; CDR3 DNA: TGTGCCAACAGGCAGGTGCCCACCGGGGAGCTGTTTTTT
V gene: TRBV28; J gene: TRBJ2-1; CDR3 length: 16; D gene: TRBD1; clone size: NA; CDR3 protein: CASSLQVGTGRNEQFF; CDR3 DNA: TGTGCCAGCAGCCTCCAAGTCGGGACAGGGAGGAATGAGCAGTTCTTC
V gene: TRBV5-1; J gene: TRBJ2-7; CDR3 length: 15; D gene: NA; clone size: NA; CDR3 protein: CASSLGAAAPTRQYF; CDR3 DNA: TGCGCCAGCAGCTTGGGAGCGGCTGCCCCTACGAGGCAGTACTTC
V gene: TRBV5-1; J gene: TRBJ2-6; CDR3 length: 17; D gene: NA; clone size: NA; CDR3 protein: CASSLVGGTSGANVLTF; CDR3 DNA: TGCGCCAGCAGCTTGGTCGGGGGCACCTCTGGGGCCAACGTCCTGACTTTC
V gene: TRBV29-1; J gene: TRBJ2-1; CDR3 length: 15; D gene: TRBD2; clone size: NA; CDR3 protein: CSVSPSGSSYNEQFF; CDR3 DNA: TGCAGCGTTTCCCCTAGCGGGAGTTCATACAATGAGCAGTTCTTC
V gene: TRBV4-1; J gene: TRBJ2-1; CDR3 length: 15; D gene: TRBD2; clone size: NA; CDR3 protein: CASSQAGVNYNEQFF; CDR3 DNA: TGCGCCAGCAGCCAGGCGGGAGTTAACTACAATGAGCAGTTCTTC
V gene: TRBV10-3; J gene: TRBJ2-5; CDR3 length: 13; D gene: NA; clone size: NA; CDR3 protein: CAISEGTQETQYF; CDR3 DNA: TGTGCCATCAGTGAGGGGACACAAGAGACCCAGTACTTC
V gene: TRBV12-3/TRBV12-4; J gene: TRBJ1-2; CDR3 length: 15; D gene: TRBD1; clone size: NA; CDR3 protein: CASRDRTGGGYGYTF; CDR3 DNA: TGTGCCAGCAGGGACAGGACAGGAGGTGGCTATGGCTACACCTTC
V gene: TRBV24-1; J gene: TRBJ2-1; CDR3 length: 18; D gene: TRBD1; clone size: few; CDR3 protein: CATSDSRPGQGLYNEQFF; CDR3 DNA: TGTGCCACCAGTGATTCCCGGCCGGGACAGGGGCTCTACAATGAGCAGTTCTTC
V gene: TRBV20-1; J gene: TRBJ1-2; CDR3 length: 12; D gene: NA; clone size: few; CDR3 protein: CSESRLTYGYTF; CDR3 DNA: TGCAGTGAATCGAGGCTTACCTATGGCTACACCTTC
V gene: TRBV7-3; J gene: TRBJ2-7; CDR3 length: 17; D gene: TRBD2; clone size: NA; CDR3 protein: CTSSRGNSGRAAYEQYF; CDR3 DNA: TGTACCAGCAGCCGGGGCAATAGCGGGAGGGCCGCGTACGAGCAGTACTTC
V gene: TRBV12-3/TRBV12-4; J gene: TRBJ2-1; CDR3 length: 15; D gene: TRBD2; clone size: once; CDR3 protein: CASSQLADAYNEQFF; CDR3 DNA: TGTGCCAGCAGCCAACTAGCGGACGCTTACAATGAGCAGTTCTTC
V gene: TRBV15; J gene: TRBJ2-3; CDR3 length: 15; D gene: TRBD1; clone size: NA; CDR3 protein: CATRIQGARSDTQYF; CDR3 DNA: TGTGCCACCAGAATCCAGGGGGCGAGGTCAGATACGCAGTATTTT
V gene: TRBV6-1; J gene: TRBJ2-7; CDR3 length: 14; D gene: NA; clone size: NA; CDR3 protein: CASSTTGDTYEQYF; CDR3 DNA: TGTGCCAGCAGTACAACCGGGGACACCTACGAGCAGTACTTC
V gene: TRBV11-2; J gene: TRBJ2-7; CDR3 length: 16; D gene: TRBD1; clone size: NA; CDR3 protein: CASSLVVGTGAYEQYF; CDR3 DNA: TGTGCCAGCAGCTTAGTCGTCGGGACAGGGGCCTACGAGCAGTACTTC
V gene: TRBV20-1; J gene: TRBJ2-3; CDR3 length: 14; D gene: NA; clone size: few; CDR3 protein: CSGGTHSFTDTQYF; CDR3 DNA: TGCAGTGGGGGGACTCATTCATTCACAGATACGCAGTATTTT
V gene: TRBV5-1; J gene: TRBJ2-3; CDR3 length: 15; D gene: TRBD1; clone size: NA; CDR3 protein: CASRRGQDLTDTQYF; CDR3 DNA: TGCGCCAGCAGGCGGGGACAGGACCTCACAGATACGCAGTATTTT
V gene: TRBV25-1; J gene: TRBJ1-5; CDR3 length: 15; D gene: TRBD1; clone size: few; CDR3 protein: CASAAPTGGNQPQHF; CDR3 DNA: TGTGCCAGCGCCGCCCCTACAGGGGGCAATCAGCCCCAGCATTTT
V gene: TRBV5-1; J gene: TRBJ2-1; CDR3 length: 13; D gene: NA; clone size: NA; CDR3 protein: CASSLDVHNEQFF; CDR3 DNA: TGCGCCAGCAGCTTGGACGTCCACAATGAGCAGTTCTTC
V gene: TRBV28; J gene: TRBJ1-3; CDR3 length: 13; D gene: TRBD1; clone size: NA; CDR3 protein: CASSLPGTGECLF; CDR3 DNA: TGTGCCAGCAGTTTACCCGGGACAGGCGAATGTCTTTTT
V gene: TRBV29-1; J gene: TRBJ1-2; CDR3 length: 12; D gene: TRBD1; clone size: NA; CDR3 protein: CSADRVRNGYTF; CDR3 DNA: TGCAGCGCGGACAGGGTGAGGAATGGCTACACCTTC
V gene: TRBV29-1; J gene: TRBJ2-7; CDR3 length: 13; D gene: TRBD1; clone size: NA; CDR3 protein: CSVVPRGQYEQYF; CDR3 DNA: TGCAGCGTTGTTCCCAGGGGGCAATACGAGCAGTACTTC
V gene: TRBV20-1; J gene: TRBJ2-7; CDR3 length: 15; D gene: NA; clone size: NA; CDR3 protein: CSARDRVGGLYEQYF; CDR3 DNA: TGCAGTGCTAGAGATAGGGTCGGGGGTTTGTACGAGCAGTACTTC
V gene: TRBV7-2; J gene: TRBJ2-7; CDR3 length: 15; D gene: NA; clone size: few; CDR3 protein: CASSPVGSTRSEQYF; CDR3 DNA: TGTGCCAGCAGCCCTGTCGGATCCACCAGGAGCGAGCAGTACTTC
V gene: TRBV20-1; J gene: TRBJ1-6; CDR3 length: 17; D gene: NA; clone size: few; CDR3 protein: CSARRPLLGAGNSPLHF; CDR3 DNA: TGCAGTGCTAGACGACCCCTTTTGGGGGCGGGAAATTCACCCCTCCACTTT
V gene: TRBV6-1; J gene: TRBJ1-2; CDR3 length: 14; D gene: TRBD1; clone size: few; CDR3 protein: CASSTPGTGNGYTF; CDR3 DNA: TGTGCCAGCAGTACGCCAGGGACAGGGAATGGCTACACCTTC